This T cell receptor beta chain was sequenced in a study of blood T cell repertoires in COVID-19 (dated by TCRdb to about 2020). Regarding the complete study: Samples covering the acute and convalescent phases of COVID-19 were provided by collaborators in the United States, Italy and Spain. The repertoires were made available in a free public database intended to serve as a resource for research on the immune response to SARS-CoV-2. Subjects who had been exposed to COVID-19, were actively infected with it, or had recovered from it provided the deeply sampled blood TCRbeta repertoires that made up the dataset. HLA class I and class II types, where available, came from metadata supplied by the sample provider rather than from assay-based typing. Nearly every sample came with metadata listing a de-identified subject ID, COVID-19 status, age in years and sex. Samples came from the ongoing ImmuneRACE study (first 160 participants) plus 1,254 subjects from 6 global collaborators. The prospective study material was composed of cDNA or gDNA derived from T cells, B-cell-depleted T cells, or PBMCs.

This clone was counted a single time. Its cognate antigen has yet to be identified. Nothing much larger sits one base from this clone, and base qualities are not available. TCRbeta CDR3 regions were amplified from genomic DNA using the immunoSEQ Assay, a bias-controlled multiplex PCR. The original pipeline was this. The number of nucleated cells in each sample was estimated from the amplification of reference gene primers within the assay. To quantify the absolute abundance of each unique TCRbeta CDR3 rearrangement, sequence reads were collapsed and filtered. For each sample, productive Simpson clonality was calculated as the square root of Simpson's diversity index across productive rearrangements. In TCRdb, the immuneACCESS table is reduced to in-frame sequences with V and J assigned. These tables do not hold every clone; where another copy was compared, an unresolved V gene accounts for under half, and the others remain unexplained. That table supplies the V and J calls and clone size; D and trimming were determined from the DNA. Present in this sample are about 160,000 clones, under 90% of which were seen just once. The ten largest clones capture roughly a fifth of the sample.

Each collaborating institution followed its own protocols to collect whole blood in K2EDTA tubes. For TCRbeta analysis, collaborators shipped samples in one of three forms: frozen whole blood, isolated PBMCs, or DNA extracted from either of those sample types. The germline V gene encodes CDR1 SGHDT and CDR2 YYEEEE. The CDR3 starts with the cysteine, ends with the phenylalanine, and has 14 residues. CDR3 DNA only is kept here, 42 bases in frame from base 1. Trimming costs V 4 bases and J 8 bases, and their ends lie 15 bases apart. What the study reported, not specific to this receptor: The amount of clinical and demographic metadata varied by source and participant and was provided uncurated.

The rearranged segments are TRBV5-6 and TRBJ1-4, and the D gene may be TRBD1, 6 bases matching. The sequence was collected from a woman of 80 years or more with acute or convalescent COVID-19. The sample comprised peripheral blood. The CDR3 region: CASSPGTPGEKLFF. The DNA sequence follows: TGTGCCAGCAGCCCCGGGACACCGGGAGAAAAACTGTTTTTT.